The sequence of this T cell receptor (beta chain) was determined in a study of blood T cell repertoires in COVID-19. Across the whole study: Both acute and convalescent COVID-19 samples were obtained from the United States, Italy and Spain. PBMCs, B-cell-depleted T cells, or T cells were the source of the cDNA or gDNA that made up the material.

Authors' analysis steps: Counts of nucleated cells, estimated from reference gene primer amplification, were obtained. The table came from immunoSEQ multiplex PCR; TCRdb's copy has only in-frame clones and leaves some out. That table supplies the V and J calls and clone size; D and trimming were determined from the DNA. The sample shows about 240,000 clones, about nine tenths of them seen only once. The CDR3 covers 17 residues. J lost 7 bases, V lost 3 bases, and 9 bases had no gene match. Per germline, CDR1 KGHDR and CDR2 SFDVKD. The sequenced sample consisted of peripheral blood. The receptor was isolated from a man aged 60 to 69 who had recovered from COVID-19. The chain employs TRBV24-1 and TRBJ2-2; TRBD1 matches at 11 bases. CDR3 loop: CATSDPTGTGGIGELFF. As DNA, the CDR3 is TGTGCCACCAGTGATCCTACCGGGACAGGGGGAATCGGGGAGCTGTTTTTT.